This TCR beta chain was found in a study of response to subunit inactivated influenza vaccine. This clonotype was seen ten or more times. Its antigen is unknown. Broader study findings: Every seasonal influenza vaccination brings in few new T cells, the authors suggested.

In TCRdb, the RT-PCR reads were re-called with MiXCR into one record per CDR3 protein. The sample has roughly 700,000 distinct CDR3 sequences, 15% to 17% seen once. Source: PBMCs from blood, taken 12 days after vaccination. The receptor was derived from a man aged 45-60 years who received an inactivated influenza vaccine.

The CDR3 nucleotides read TGTGCCAGCAGTTTTTTCCCACAGGGGCAAGGCTACACCTTC. It is translated as CASSFFPQGQGYTF. This chain uses TRBV12-3 or TRBV12-4 with TRBJ1-2, with 7 bases fitting TRBD1. This CDR3 contains 14 residues. Losses at the gene ends were 3 bases for V and 8 bases for J; bases not matched to a gene: 9.